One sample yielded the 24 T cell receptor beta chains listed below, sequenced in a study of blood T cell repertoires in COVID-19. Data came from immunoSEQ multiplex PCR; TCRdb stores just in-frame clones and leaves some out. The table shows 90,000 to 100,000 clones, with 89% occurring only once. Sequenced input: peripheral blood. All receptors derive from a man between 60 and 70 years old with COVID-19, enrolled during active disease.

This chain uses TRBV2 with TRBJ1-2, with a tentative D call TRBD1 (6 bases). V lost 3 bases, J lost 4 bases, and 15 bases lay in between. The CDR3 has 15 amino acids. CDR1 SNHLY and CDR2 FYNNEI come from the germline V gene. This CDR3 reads CASSEDSSASYGYTF. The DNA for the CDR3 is TGTGCCAGCAGTGAGGACAGTTCGGCTAGCTATGGCTACACCTTC.

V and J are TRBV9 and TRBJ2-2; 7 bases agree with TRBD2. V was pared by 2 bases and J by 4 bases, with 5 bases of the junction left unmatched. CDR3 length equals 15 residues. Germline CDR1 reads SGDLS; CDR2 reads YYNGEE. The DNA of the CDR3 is TGTGCCAGCAGCGTCGGGGCGGGAGTCACCGGGGAGCTGTTTTTT. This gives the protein CASSVGAGVTGELFF.

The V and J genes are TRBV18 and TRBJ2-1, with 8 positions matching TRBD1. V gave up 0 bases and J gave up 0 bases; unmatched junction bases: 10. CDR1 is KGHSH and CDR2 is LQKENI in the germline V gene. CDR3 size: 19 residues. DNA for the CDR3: TGTGCCAGCTCACCACCGGCCAGGGGGCTCCTGAGCTCCTACAATGAGCAGTTCTTC. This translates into CASSPPARGLLSSYNEQFF.

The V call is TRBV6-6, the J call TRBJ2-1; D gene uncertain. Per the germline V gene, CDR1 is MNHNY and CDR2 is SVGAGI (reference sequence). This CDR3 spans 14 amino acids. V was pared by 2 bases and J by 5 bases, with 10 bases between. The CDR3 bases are TGTGCCAGCAGTTACAACCTATTCAACAATGAGCAGTTCTTC. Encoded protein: CASSYNLFNNEQFF.

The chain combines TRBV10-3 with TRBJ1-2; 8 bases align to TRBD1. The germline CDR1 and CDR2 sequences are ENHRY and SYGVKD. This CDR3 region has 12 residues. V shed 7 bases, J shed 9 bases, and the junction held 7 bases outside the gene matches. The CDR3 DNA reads TGTGCCATCAATGACAGGGGAGGGAGCTACACCTTC. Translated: CAINDRGGSYTF.

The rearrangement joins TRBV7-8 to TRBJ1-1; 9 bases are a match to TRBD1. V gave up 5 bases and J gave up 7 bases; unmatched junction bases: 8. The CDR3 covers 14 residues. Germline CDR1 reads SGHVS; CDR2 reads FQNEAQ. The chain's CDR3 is CASSRRDREFEAFF. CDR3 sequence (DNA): TGTGCCAGCAGCCGACGGGACAGGGAGTTTGAAGCTTTCTTT.

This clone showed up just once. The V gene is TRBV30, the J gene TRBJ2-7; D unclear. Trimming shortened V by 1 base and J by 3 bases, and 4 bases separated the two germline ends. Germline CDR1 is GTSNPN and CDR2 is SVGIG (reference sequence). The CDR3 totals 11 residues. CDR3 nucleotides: TGTGCCTGGAGTGCTTTCTACGAGCAGTACTTC. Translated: CAWSAFYEQYF.

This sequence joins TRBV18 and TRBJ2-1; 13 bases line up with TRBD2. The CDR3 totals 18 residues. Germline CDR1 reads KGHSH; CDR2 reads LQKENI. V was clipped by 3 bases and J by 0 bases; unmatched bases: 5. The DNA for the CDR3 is TGTGCCAGCTCACCGGGACTAGCGGGATCCCACTCCTACAATGAGCAGTTCTTC. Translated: CASSPGLAGSHSYNEQFF.

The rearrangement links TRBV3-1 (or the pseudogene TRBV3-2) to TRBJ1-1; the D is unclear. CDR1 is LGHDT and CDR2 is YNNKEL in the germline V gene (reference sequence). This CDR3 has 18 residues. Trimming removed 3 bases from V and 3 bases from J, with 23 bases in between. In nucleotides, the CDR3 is TGTGCCAGCAGCCAGTCAGCGGTGCTCCGCAGGAGGCACACTGAAGCTTTCTTT. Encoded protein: CASSQSAVLRRRHTEAFF.

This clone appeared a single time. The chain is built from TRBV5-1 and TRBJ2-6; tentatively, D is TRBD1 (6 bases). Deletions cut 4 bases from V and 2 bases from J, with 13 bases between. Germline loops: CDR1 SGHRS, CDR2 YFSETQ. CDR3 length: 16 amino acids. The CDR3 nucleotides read TGCGCCAGCAGCACCGGGACACCGACTGGGGCCAACGTCCTGACTTTC. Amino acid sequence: CASSTGTPTGANVLTF.

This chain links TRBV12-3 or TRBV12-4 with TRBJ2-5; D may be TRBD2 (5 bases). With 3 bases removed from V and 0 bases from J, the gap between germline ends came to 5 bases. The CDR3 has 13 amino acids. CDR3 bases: TGTGCCAGCAGTTTTAGCGACCAAGAGACCCAGTACTTC. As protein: CASSFSDQETQYF.

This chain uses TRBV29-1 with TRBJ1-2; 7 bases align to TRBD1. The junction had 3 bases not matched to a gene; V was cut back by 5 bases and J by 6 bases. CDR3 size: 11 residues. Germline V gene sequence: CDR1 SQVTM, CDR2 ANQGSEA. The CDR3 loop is CSVKTGNGYTF. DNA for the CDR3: TGCAGCGTTAAGACAGGGAATGGCTACACCTTC.

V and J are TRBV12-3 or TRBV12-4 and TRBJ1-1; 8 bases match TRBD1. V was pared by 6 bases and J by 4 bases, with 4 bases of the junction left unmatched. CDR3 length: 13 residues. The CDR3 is CASRSDRGTEAFF. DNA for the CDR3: TGTGCCAGCAGATCTGACAGGGGCACTGAAGCTTTCTTT.

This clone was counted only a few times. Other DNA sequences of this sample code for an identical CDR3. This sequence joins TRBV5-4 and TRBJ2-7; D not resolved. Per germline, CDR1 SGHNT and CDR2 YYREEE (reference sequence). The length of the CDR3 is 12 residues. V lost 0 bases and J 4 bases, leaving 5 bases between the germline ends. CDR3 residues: CASSLDGYEQYF. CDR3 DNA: TGTGCCAGCAGCTTGGACGGGTACGAGCAGTACTTC.

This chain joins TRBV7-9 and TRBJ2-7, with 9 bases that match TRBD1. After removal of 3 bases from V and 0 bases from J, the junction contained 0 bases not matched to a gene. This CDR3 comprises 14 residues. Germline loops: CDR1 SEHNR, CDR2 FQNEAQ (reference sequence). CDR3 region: CASSLDRGSYEQYF. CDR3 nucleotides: TGTGCCAGCAGCTTGGACAGGGGCTCCTACGAGCAGTACTTC. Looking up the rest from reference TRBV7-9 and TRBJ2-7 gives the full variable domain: DTGVSQNPRHKITKRGQNVTFRCDPISEHNRLYWYRQTLGQGPEFLTYFQNEAQLEKSRLLSDRFSAERPKGSFSTLEIQRTEQGDSAMYLCASSLDRGSYEQYFGPGTRLTVT.

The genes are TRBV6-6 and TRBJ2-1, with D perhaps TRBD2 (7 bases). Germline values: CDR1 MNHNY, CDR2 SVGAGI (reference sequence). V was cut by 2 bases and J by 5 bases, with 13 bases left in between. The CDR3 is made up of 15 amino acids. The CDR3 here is CASSYPRGADNEQFF. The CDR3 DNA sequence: TGTGCCAGCAGTTACCCCCGGGGGGCCGACAATGAGCAGTTCTTC.

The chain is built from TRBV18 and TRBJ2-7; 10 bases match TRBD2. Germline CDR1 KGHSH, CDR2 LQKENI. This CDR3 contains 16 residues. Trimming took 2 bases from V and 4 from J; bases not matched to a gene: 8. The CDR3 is CASSPKGGSGRYEQYF. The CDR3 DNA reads TGTGCCAGCTCACCAAAAGGAGGTAGCGGGAGGTACGAGCAGTACTTC.

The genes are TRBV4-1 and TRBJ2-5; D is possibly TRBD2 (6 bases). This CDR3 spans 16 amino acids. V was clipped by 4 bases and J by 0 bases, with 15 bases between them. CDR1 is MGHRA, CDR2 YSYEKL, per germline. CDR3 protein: CASSPHGGMDQETQYF. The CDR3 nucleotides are TGCGCCAGCAGCCCCCATGGAGGGATGGACCAAGAGACCCAGTACTTC.

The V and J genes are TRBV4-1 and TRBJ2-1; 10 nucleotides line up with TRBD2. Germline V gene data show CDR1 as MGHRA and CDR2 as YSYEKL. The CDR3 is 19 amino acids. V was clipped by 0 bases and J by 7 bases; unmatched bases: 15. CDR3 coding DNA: TGCGCCAGCAGCCAAGAGGCGATAGCGGGAGGTTATAGAACGAATGAGCAGTTCTTC. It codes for CASSQEAIAGGYRTNEQFF.

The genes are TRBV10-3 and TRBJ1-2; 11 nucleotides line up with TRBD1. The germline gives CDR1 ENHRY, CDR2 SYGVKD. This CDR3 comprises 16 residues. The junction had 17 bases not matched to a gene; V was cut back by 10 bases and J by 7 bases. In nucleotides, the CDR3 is TGTGCCACGTCCGGGACAGGGGGTAGGGACTCGGTTGGCTACACCTTC. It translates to CATSGTGGRDSVGYTF.

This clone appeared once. In DNA, the CDR3 is TGTGCCAGCAGTGAGAGGGTAGCGGGAGTTGGGGATACGCAGTATTTT. Translation: CASSERVAGVGDTQYF. V and J are TRBV2 and TRBJ2-3, with 9 bases fitting TRBD2. Germline V gene data show CDR1 as SNHLY and CDR2 as FYNNEI. The V segment lost 3 bases and the J segment 6 bases; nucleotides outside the gene matches: 10. This CDR3 spans 16 amino acids.

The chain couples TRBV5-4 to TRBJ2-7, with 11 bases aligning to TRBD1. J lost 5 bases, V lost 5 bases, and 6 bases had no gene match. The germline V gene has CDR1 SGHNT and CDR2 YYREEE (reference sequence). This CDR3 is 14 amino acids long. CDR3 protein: CASSRGQGANEQYF. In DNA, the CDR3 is TGTGCCAGCAGTCGCGGACAGGGGGCTAACGAGCAGTACTTC.

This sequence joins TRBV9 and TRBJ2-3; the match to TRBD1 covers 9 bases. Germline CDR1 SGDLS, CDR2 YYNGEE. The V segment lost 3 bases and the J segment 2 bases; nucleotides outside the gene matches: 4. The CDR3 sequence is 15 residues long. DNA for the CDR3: TGTGCCAGCAGCGCTGGACAGGGGCTCACAGATACGCAGTATTTT. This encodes CASSAGQGLTDTQYF.

The CDR3 loop reads CASSSDGLNTEAFF. The DNA of the CDR3 is TGCGCCAGCAGCTCTGACGGGTTGAACACTGAAGCTTTCTTT. This chain uses TRBV5-1 with TRBJ1-1; D remains unclear. Germline V CDR1 and CDR2: SGHRS, YFSETQ. The CDR3 loop spans 14 amino acids. V was cut by 3 bases and J by 0 bases, with 9 bases left in between.